This is a list of T cell receptor beta chains from one sample in a study of blood T cell repertoires in COVID-19. The assay was immunoSEQ multiplex PCR, and TCRdb's table has in-frame clones only and misses some. Of about 270,000 clones listed, approximately 86% are singletons. The sample comprised peripheral blood. These receptors all stem from a man in his forties with active or convalescent COVID-19. The CDR3 runs from the conserved cysteine through the conserved F or W. Each record gives: V gene, D gene, clone size, J gene, CDR3 protein, CDR3 DNA. D genes are given only for firm matches. The listing skips clone size in some rows; elsewhere it reads once, few, many or a size class.

V gene: TRBV7-9; D gene: NA; clone size: NA; J gene: TRBJ1-6; CDR3 protein: CASSLDGGNNSPLHF; CDR3 DNA: TGTGCCAGCAGCTTAGACGGAGGAAATAATTCACCCCTCCACTTT
V gene: TRBV24-1; D gene: TRBD1; clone size: NA; J gene: TRBJ2-7; CDR3 protein: CATMGTGDYEQYF; CDR3 DNA: TGTGCCACCATGGGGACAGGGGACTACGAGCAGTACTTC
V gene: TRBV27; D gene: NA; clone size: NA; J gene: TRBJ2-7; CDR3 protein: CASSSGQGYEQYF; CDR3 DNA: TGTGCCAGCAGTTCCGGGCAGGGCTACGAGCAGTACTTC
V gene: TRBV25-1; D gene: TRBD1; clone size: once; J gene: TRBJ1-1; CDR3 protein: CASRQGMVEAFF; CDR3 DNA: TGTGCCAGCCGACAGGGAATGGTTGAAGCTTTCTTT
V gene: TRBV19; D gene: NA; clone size: NA; J gene: TRBJ1-1; CDR3 protein: CASSIRAINTEAFF; CDR3 DNA: TGTGCCAGTAGTATCAGGGCAATAAACACTGAAGCTTTCTTT
V gene: TRBV6-4; D gene: TRBD2; clone size: NA; J gene: TRBJ2-7; CDR3 protein: CAMTGTAGLAGGYEQYF; CDR3 DNA: TGTGCCATGACTGGGACCGCGGGACTAGCGGGAGGCTACGAGCAGTACTTC
V gene: TRBV5-6; D gene: NA; clone size: once; J gene: TRBJ2-4; CDR3 protein: CASSFSGPKNIQYF; CDR3 DNA: TGTGCCAGCAGCTTCAGCGGTCCCAAAAACATTCAGTACTTC
V gene: TRBV6-5; D gene: TRBD1; clone size: NA; J gene: TRBJ1-1; CDR3 protein: CASSPRDRVYVEAFF; CDR3 DNA: TGTGCCAGCAGTCCCCGGGACAGGGTTTACGTTGAAGCTTTCTTT
V gene: TRBV5-5; D gene: TRBD1; clone size: NA; J gene: TRBJ2-1; CDR3 protein: CASSLGTGGNEQFF; CDR3 DNA: TGTGCCAGCAGCCTGGGGACAGGGGGTAATGAGCAGTTCTTC
V gene: TRBV10-2; D gene: TRBD2; clone size: NA; J gene: TRBJ2-1; CDR3 protein: CASNIGGGVIAGGNFF; CDR3 DNA: TGCGCCAGCAACATAGGGGGGGGTGTAATAGCGGGAGGGAATTTCTTC
V gene: TRBV3-1/TRBV3-2; D gene: TRBD2; clone size: few; J gene: TRBJ2-1; CDR3 protein: CASSQELAGRFSYNEQFF; CDR3 DNA: TGTGCCAGCAGCCAAGAACTAGCGGGCCGATTCTCCTACAATGAGCAGTTCTTC
V gene: TRBV12-3/TRBV12-4; D gene: TRBD1; clone size: many; J gene: TRBJ2-7; CDR3 protein: CASSWDRVYEQYF; CDR3 DNA: TGTGCCAGCAGTTGGGACAGGGTCTACGAGCAGTACTTC
V gene: TRBV29-1; D gene: NA; clone size: NA; J gene: TRBJ1-1; CDR3 protein: CSVFSPRQSNTEAFF; CDR3 DNA: TGCAGCGTTTTCTCACCGCGGCAGTCGAACACTGAAGCTTTCTTT
V gene: TRBV9; D gene: TRBD2; clone size: NA; J gene: TRBJ2-1; CDR3 protein: CASSVGGGRLNEQFF; CDR3 DNA: TGTGCCAGCAGCGTAGGTGGCGGGAGGTTGAATGAGCAGTTCTTC
V gene: TRBV28; D gene: TRBD1; clone size: once; J gene: TRBJ1-4; CDR3 protein: CASSFGLRTGGFREKLFF; CDR3 DNA: TGTGCCAGCAGTTTTGGTCTGAGGACAGGGGGCTTTCGGGAAAAACTGTTTTTT
V gene: TRBV10-1; D gene: NA; clone size: once; J gene: TRBJ1-1; CDR3 protein: CASSESRGLNTEAFF; CDR3 DNA: TGCGCCAGCAGTGAGTCGAGGGGGTTGAACACTGAAGCTTTCTTT
V gene: TRBV27; D gene: TRBD1; clone size: NA; J gene: TRBJ2-7; CDR3 protein: CASSFGDSSYEQYF; CDR3 DNA: TGTGCCAGCAGTTTCGGGGACAGCTCCTACGAGCAGTACTTC
V gene: TRBV11-2; D gene: NA; clone size: NA; J gene: TRBJ2-1; CDR3 protein: CASTPDILNNLEQFF; CDR3 DNA: TGTGCCAGCACGCCGGACATCTTAAATAATCTGGAGCAGTTCTTC
V gene: TRBV28; D gene: NA; clone size: few; J gene: TRBJ1-4; CDR3 protein: CASKSDHTESWRAGEKLFF; CDR3 DNA: TGTGCCAGCAAAAGTGATCACACCGAGTCCTGGAGGGCGGGTGAAAAACTGTTTTTT
V gene: TRBV19; D gene: TRBD1; clone size: NA; J gene: TRBJ2-2; CDR3 protein: CATPGQPNTGELFF; CDR3 DNA: TGTGCCACCCCGGGACAGCCGAACACCGGGGAGCTGTTTTTT
V gene: TRBV19; D gene: TRBD1; clone size: NA; J gene: TRBJ2-7; CDR3 protein: CASAGQGTREQYF; CDR3 DNA: TGTGCCAGTGCCGGACAGGGTACGCGCGAGCAGTACTTC
V gene: TRBV7-9; D gene: NA; clone size: few; J gene: TRBJ2-4; CDR3 protein: CASSLVGPGAQYF; CDR3 DNA: TGTGCCAGCAGCTTAGTAGGCCCGGGAGCTCAGTACTTC
V gene: TRBV5-1; D gene: NA; clone size: NA; J gene: TRBJ2-1; CDR3 protein: CASSSPGSVDEQFF; CDR3 DNA: TGCGCCAGCAGCTCACCAGGGTCCGTCGATGAGCAGTTCTTC
V gene: TRBV9; D gene: NA; clone size: NA; J gene: TRBJ2-2; CDR3 protein: CASSISGAANTGELFF; CDR3 DNA: TGTGCCAGCAGCATTTCAGGGGCTGCGAACACCGGGGAGCTGTTTTTT
V gene: TRBV7-3; D gene: TRBD1; clone size: NA; J gene: TRBJ2-1; CDR3 protein: CASSLPGTGGNEQFF; CDR3 DNA: TGTGCCAGCAGCTTGCCGGGGACAGGGGGCAATGAGCAGTTCTTC
V gene: TRBV5-5; D gene: TRBD2; clone size: NA; J gene: TRBJ2-7; CDR3 protein: CASTSRASGSLAYEQYF; CDR3 DNA: TGTGCCAGCACCTCCCGGGCTAGCGGGAGTTTGGCCTACGAGCAGTACTTC